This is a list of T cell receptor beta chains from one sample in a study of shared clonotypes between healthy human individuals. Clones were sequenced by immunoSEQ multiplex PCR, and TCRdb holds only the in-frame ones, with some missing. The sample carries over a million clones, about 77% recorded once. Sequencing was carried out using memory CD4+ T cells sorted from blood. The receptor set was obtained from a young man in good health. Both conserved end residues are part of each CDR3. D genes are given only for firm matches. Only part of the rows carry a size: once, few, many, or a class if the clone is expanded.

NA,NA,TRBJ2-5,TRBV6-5,CASSLAAQETQYF,TGTGCCAGCAGTTTAGCGGCTCAAGAGACCCAGTACTTC
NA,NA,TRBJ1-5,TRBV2,CASSEEDRQPQHF,TGTGCCAGCAGTGAAGAGGATAGGCAGCCCCAGCATTTT
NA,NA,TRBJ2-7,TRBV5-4,CASSSPGQRSYEQYF,TGTGCCAGCAGCTCCCCAGGACAGAGGTCCTACGAGCAGTACTTC
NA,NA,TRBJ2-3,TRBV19,CASSRREPTDTQYF,TGTGCCAGTAGTAGACGGGAGCCCACAGATACGCAGTATTTT
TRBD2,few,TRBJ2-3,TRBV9,CASSVDSGTTDTQYF,TGTGCCAGCAGCGTAGATAGCGGGACCACAGATACGCAGTATTTT
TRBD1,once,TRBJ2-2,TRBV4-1,CASSPQGYTGELFF,TGCGCCAGCAGCCCACAGGGGTATACCGGGGAGCTGTTTTTT
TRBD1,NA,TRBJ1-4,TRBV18,CASSQTGATNEKLFF,TGTGCCAGCTCACAAACAGGGGCAACTAATGAAAAACTGTTTTTT
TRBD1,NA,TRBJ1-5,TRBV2,CASSGDRGGGQPQHF,TGTGCCAGCAGCGGCGACAGGGGCGGCGGTCAGCCCCAGCATTTT
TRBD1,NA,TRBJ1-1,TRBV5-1,CASSLGGQGRYTEAFF,TGCGCCAGCAGCTTGGGCGGACAGGGGCGTTACACTGAAGCTTTCTTT
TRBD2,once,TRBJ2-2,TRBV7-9,CASSRLAGGPTGELFF,TGTGCCAGCAGCCGACTAGCGGGGGGGCCCACCGGGGAGCTGTTTTTT
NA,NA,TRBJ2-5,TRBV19,CASSPLGVETQYF,TGTGCCAGTAGTCCCCTGGGGGTGGAGACCCAGTACTTC
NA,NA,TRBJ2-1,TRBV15,CATSRDGGSSYNEQFF,TGTGCCACCAGCAGAGATGGGGGGTCTTCGTACAATGAGCAGTTCTTC
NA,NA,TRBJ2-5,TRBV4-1,CASSQDKGRVETQYF,TGCGCCAGCAGCCAAGATAAGGGCCGGGTTGAGACCCAGTACTTC
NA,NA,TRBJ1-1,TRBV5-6,CASSQAGTYYTEAFF,TGTGCCAGCAGCCAGGCGGGGACTTATTACACTGAAGCTTTCTTT
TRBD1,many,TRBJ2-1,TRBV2,CASSPDRADNEQFF,TGTGCCAGCAGTCCGGACAGGGCCGACAATGAGCAGTTCTTC
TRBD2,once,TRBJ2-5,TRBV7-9,CASSSRGVGETQYF,TGTGCCAGCAGCTCGCGGGGGGTAGGGGAGACCCAGTACTTC
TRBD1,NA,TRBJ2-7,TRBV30,CAWGTGVSYEQYF,TGTGCCTGGGGGACAGGGGTCTCCTACGAGCAGTACTTC
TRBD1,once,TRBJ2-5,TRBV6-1,CASSELWGQAQETQYF,TGTGCCAGCAGTGAATTGTGGGGACAGGCCCAAGAGACCCAGTACTTC
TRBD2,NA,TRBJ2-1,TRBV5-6,CASSGLTSGSSYNEQFF,TGTGCCAGCAGCGGGCTGACTAGCGGGAGCTCCTACAATGAGCAGTTCTTC
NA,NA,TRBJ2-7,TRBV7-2,CASRGGGFLYEQYF,TGTGCCAGCAGGGGAGGGGGTTTTCTCTACGAGCAGTACTTC
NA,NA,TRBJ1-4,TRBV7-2,CASSLVTGFNEKLFF,TGTGCCAGCAGCTTAGTGACCGGGTTTAATGAAAAACTGTTTTTT
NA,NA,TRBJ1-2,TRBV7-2,CASSLNGRANYGYTF,TGTGCCAGCAGCTTAAATGGCAGGGCTAACTATGGCTACACCTTC
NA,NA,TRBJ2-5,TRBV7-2,CASSLYGGGRETQYF,TGTGCCAGCAGCTTATATGGTGGGGGCCGGGAGACCCAGTACTTC